The 9 T cell receptor beta chains below come from one sample, sequenced in a study of T cell repertoires in cytomegalovirus infection. TCRdb called the reads again in MiXCR, with one record for every CDR3 protein. The data contain around 230,000 distinct CDR3 sequences, roughly 6.5% of them seen just once; the ten biggest clones take up roughly 6%. The sequenced material came from PBMCs. Source of these receptors: a human donor in good health (CMV status not recorded). Some clones in this sample may be carry-over from other donors' samples.

The chain has TRBV5-5 and TRBJ2-4; D is ambiguous. The CDR3 runs to 18 residues. Germline assignment: CDR1 SGHKS and CDR2 YYEKEE (reference sequence). Between the trimmed V and J ends, which lost 0 bases and 0 bases, there was a span of 16 bases. The CDR3, as DNA: TGTGCCAGCAGCTTGGAAGGCGTGGGCCTACTAGCCAAAAACATTCAGTACTTC. As protein: CASSLEGVGLLAKNIQYF.

This clonotype came up many times. The V call is TRBV29-1, the J call TRBJ1-2; possibly TRBD1 for D (5 bases). This CDR3 spans 12 amino acids. V was cut by 6 bases and J by 2 bases, with 10 bases left in between. Germline V gene data show CDR1 as SQVTM and CDR2 as ANQGSEA. This chain's CDR3 is CSVSDNNYGYTF. The CDR3, as DNA: TGCAGCGTCTCGGACAACAACTATGGCTACACCTTC.

This clonotype was found many times. V usage is TRBV28 and J usage is TRBJ1-1; D is ambiguous. The CDR3 has 14 residues. Between the trimmed V and J ends, which lost 3 bases and 4 bases, there was a span of 12 bases. Germline values: CDR1 MDHEN, CDR2 SYDVKM. Here the CDR3 reads CASSFSGFGTEAFF. In DNA form, the CDR3 reads TGTGCCAGCAGTTTCTCCGGGTTCGGCACTGAAGCTTTCTTT.

The chain is built from TRBV5-1 and TRBJ1-4; D unclear. Trimming left V 0 bases short and J 3 bases short, with 9 bases between. The CDR3 is 15 amino acids. Germline values: CDR1 SGHRS, CDR2 YFSETQ. The CDR3 reads CASSLDSAANEKLFF. CDR3 nucleotide sequence: TGCGCCAGCAGCTTGGACAGTGCCGCTAATGAAAAACTGTTTTTT.

The sample holds many counts of this clonotype. This chain joins TRBV7-3 and TRBJ2-5; 9 bases fit TRBD2. CDR1 and CDR2 from the germline V gene are SGHTA and FQGTGA. The CDR3 consists of 15 residues. The V gene end was trimmed by 3 bases and the J gene end by 3 bases; junction bases not matched to a gene: 5. The CDR3 DNA follows: TGTGCCAGCAGCTTGGGACTAGCATTTGAAGAGACCCAGTACTTC. It codes for CASSLGLAFEETQYF.

This clonotype has a count of ten or more. V gene TRBV28 combines with J gene TRBJ1-5; D is unclear. CDR3 length: 13 residues. Germline V gene sequence: CDR1 MDHEN, CDR2 SYDVKM. With 7 bases removed from V and 4 bases from J, the gap between germline ends came to 11 bases. The CDR3 DNA follows: TGTGCCAGCATTTCGAGCCAGAATCAGCCCCAGCATTTT. The encoded protein is CASISSQNQPQHF.

The table lists this clonotype with many counts. The chain uses TRBV28 and TRBJ1-2; 8 bases map to TRBD1. Germline CDR1 and CDR2: MDHEN and SYDVKM. CDR3 length: 11 residues. V lost 8 bases to trimming and J lost 4 bases; unmatched junction nucleotides: 0. CDR3 in amino acids: CASGQGYGYTF. The DNA for the CDR3 is TGTGCCAGCGGACAGGGCTATGGCTACACCTTC.

Concerning this clonotype itself: A much larger clone lies a single base off, so this may be a read error. The V gene is TRBV6-5, the J gene TRBJ2-1; 9 bases align to TRBD2. Per the germline V gene, CDR1 is MNHEY and CDR2 is SVGAGI. The CDR3 contains 16 residues. CDR3 amino acids: CASSHSGGGSYNEQIF. The CDR3, as DNA: TGTGCCAGCAGCCATAGCGGGGGAGGATCCTACAATGAGCAGATCTTC.

A few counts support this clonotype. The gene calls are TRBV12-3 or TRBV12-4 and TRBJ1-4, with 8 bases aligning to TRBD1. The CDR3 loop spans 16 amino acids. Trimming removed 2 bases from V and 4 bases from J; junction bases left unmatched: 6. The CDR3 DNA sequence: TGTGCCAGCAGTTTAAGGACAGGGTTTGGTAATGAAAAACTGTTTTTT. It yields the protein CASSLRTGFGNEKLFF.